This entry describes one TCR beta chain. As yet, its antigen is unknown. Assay used: immunoSEQ multiplex PCR; TCRdb lists only in-frame clones, some missing. The repertoire consists of some 89,000 clones, with approximately 90% occurring once and the leading ten covering approximately 5%. CDR1 and CDR2 (germline): GTSNPN, SVGIG (reference sequence). V was clipped by 1 base and J by 0 bases, with 11 bases between them. The CDR3 sequence is 15 residues long. The sample is drawn from a study of T cell responses to AZD1222 COVID-19 vaccine. Overall study findings and caveats: Spike-wide vaccine-associated CD4 TCRs dominated at 160-218 and 743-854. At baseline, seropositivity was found in only 5 to 7 AZD1222 recipients. In a largely white British group with more females than males, clonal diversity was possibly underestimated.

This specimen was peripheral blood, taken on day 0 of MenACWY control vaccination. This receptor was taken from an adult in good health. The rearrangement uses TRBV30 and TRBJ2-3, with a possible D match to TRBD2 (5 bases). Here the CDR3 DNA reads TGTGCCTGGAGTGGGGCGGGTATTAGCACAGATACGCAGTATTTT. Amino acids: CAWSGAGISTDTQYF.